The clone carrying this T cell receptor (beta chain) was observed a few times. This sample stems from a study of identical twins. TCRdb analysed the 5' RACE reads with MiXCR anew, one entry per CDR3 protein. The table records some 900,000 distinct CDR3 sequences, roughly an eighth of them present only once. The V gene end was trimmed by 0 bases and the J gene end by 4 bases; junction bases not matched to a gene: 5. The germline V gene has CDR1 SGHRS and CDR2 YFSETQ. CDR3 length: 15 amino acids. These same records also appear under a second study, on yellow fever vaccine responses in identical twins.

This sequence joins TRBV5-1 and TRBJ2-7, with 9 bases that match TRBD2. The clonotype was recovered from a woman between 18 and 29 years old in good health. Sequenced: PBMCs. The CDR3 reads CASSLDGTSRYEQYF. For the CDR3, the DNA is TGCGCCAGCAGCTTGGACGGGACTAGCAGATACGAGCAGTACTTC. Together with reference TRBV5-1 and TRBJ2-7, the CDR3 gives the full variable domain: KAGVTQTPRYLIKTRGQQVTLSCSPISGHRSVSWYQQTPGQGLQFLFEYFSETQRNKGNFPGRFSGRQFSNSRSEMNVSTLELGDSALYLCASSLDGTSRYEQYFGPGTRLTVT.